This T cell receptor (beta chain) comes out of a study of beta chain features in type 1 diabetes. Expressed TCRB transcripts were sequenced after all isolated RNA was converted to cDNA. TCRdb keeps only in-frame clones here, not all; method: immunoSEQ multiplex PCR. The repertoire holds about 660,000 clones, with over 11% as singletons. Study results and limitations: Across all four CD4+ subsets, people with type 1 diabetes showed modestly shorter TCRB CDR3s. In comparison with healthy donors, patients had naive, central memory and Treg TCRB repertoires that appeared more similar.

This clone was counted a few times. Its specificity is not known. V was trimmed by 4 bases and J by 0 bases, leaving 22 bases between them. CDR1 is SQVTM, CDR2 ANQGSEA, per germline. The CDR3 contains 17 residues. The sample taken for sequencing was naive CD4+ T cells from blood. V and J are TRBV29-1 and TRBJ2-7; unclear D gene. The receptor was isolated from a man aged 18 to 30 with type 1 diabetes. The CDR3: CSVAPSRTPWSSYEQYF. CDR3 coding DNA: TGCAGCGTTGCCCCTTCAAGGACCCCATGGAGCTCCTACGAGCAGTACTTC.